Ten or more counts support the clone carrying this T cell receptor (beta chain). Its antigen is unidentified. This sample was included in a study of blood T cells in healthy people across ages. About the study: About one barcoded TCR beta cDNA was captured per two T cells.

Next came a second PCR, run for about 7 to 12 cycles, which used a sample-barcoded 5' primer along with a J-beta primer mix. TCRdb called the 5' RACE reads again in MiXCR, with one record for every CDR3 protein. The table shows around 1,600,000 distinct CDR3 sequences, with approximately 42% occurring only once. General study findings and limits: Roughly linearly, TCR beta diversity per million T cells fell as age increased.

Healthy Caucasian individuals from Russia aged roughly 6 to 90 were enrolled as donors. Looked up from germline, CDR1 is ENHRY and CDR2 is SYGVKD. The CDR3 runs to 13 residues. Trimming left V 7 bases short and J 6 bases short, with 15 bases between. The sequencing sample was made of blood. This clonotype was obtained from a young woman in good health. The chain employs TRBV10-3 and TRBJ1-2; the D gene is possibly TRBD1 (5 bases). The CDR3 sequence is CAITPSPGDGYTF. CDR3 DNA: TGTGCCATCACCCCCAGCCCGGGGGATGGCTACACCTTC.